The clone carrying this T cell receptor (beta chain) showed up many times. These data are taken from a study of T cells in Graves' hyperthyroidism and ophthalmopathy. RNA transcripts gave rise to amplified TCR beta CDR3 regions. Researchers ran a first-round RT-PCR on the TCR CDR3 using the HTBI primer set. TCRdb reprocessed the multiplex PCR reads with MiXCR, giving one entry per CDR3 protein. The data contain fewer than 750,000 distinct CDR3 sequences, approximately 15% of them singletons. V lost 3 bases to trimming and J lost 1 base, with 9 bases between them. Germline V gene data show CDR1 as MDHEN and CDR2 as SYDVKM. The CDR3 loop spans 14 amino acids. Uncontrolled infection, other autoimmune disease, pregnancy or lactation barred patients from enrollment. Using around 10 ml of fresh peripheral blood, PBMCs were prepared.

The material sequenced was blood. The clonotype was recovered from a woman aged 40 to 50 with Graves' ophthalmopathy. The chain combines TRBV28 with TRBJ1-1; the D is unclear. In nucleotides, the CDR3 is TGTGCCAGCAGTTTCCTCCGGTCGAACACTGAAGCTTTCTTT. Translating gives CASSFLRSNTEAFF.